These 10 T cell receptor beta chains came from one sample sequenced in a study of human T cells and chemical hapten exposure (dated by TCRdb to the early 2020s). The time point label on this specimen signifies: patch test 1, 2 weeks after DPC sensitization. The intended sense of this specimen's treatment or condition label: therapeutic diphenylcyclopropenone sensitization with weekly scalp DPC. The library relied on RACE. Sequencing used a NextSeq 500. TCRdb itself trimmed the public reads at Q25 with fastp, ran MiXCR and retained productive beta chains. CDR3 protein sequences are deduplicated, and each keeps its most common genes and DNA. Here the sample has roughly 200,000 distinct CDR3 sequences; about a fifth occur a single time. The top ten clones comprise roughly 6.7% of the sample. Sample: whole blood, taken in connection with sensitization to the hapten diphenylcyclopropenone (DPC). The origin of the receptors is a woman aged 50 to 60 with alopecia areata. Some clones in this sample may be carry-over from other donors' samples.

This clonotype was observed a few times. The chain uses TRBV7-9 and TRBJ2-7; no definite D call. Between the trimmed V and J ends, which lost 1 base and 1 base, there was a span of 14 bases. The CDR3 runs 16 residues. Germline V lookup: CDR1 SEHNR, CDR2 FQNEAQ (reference sequence). The CDR3 spells CASSLGEAFLSYEQYF. The CDR3 DNA is TGTGCCAGCAGCTTAGGAGAAGCCTTCCTTTCCTACGAGCAGTACTTC.

The genes are TRBV5-1 and TRBJ2-4; 8 positions match TRBD2. CDR1 and CDR2 from the germline V gene are SGHRS and YFSETQ. V trimming: 1 base; J trimming: 6 bases; junction bases outside the gene matches: 12. The CDR3 extends over 17 amino acids. CDR3 sequence reads: CASSLQTGTRSPNIQYF. The DNA for the CDR3 is TGCGCCAGCAGCTTGCAGACCGGGACTAGAAGTCCAAACATTCAGTACTTC.

This clonotype was observed a handful of times. The chain employs TRBV2 and TRBJ2-3; D remains unclear. The CDR3 contains 13 residues. Per germline, CDR1 SNHLY and CDR2 FYNNEI. The V end was cut by 5 bases, the J end by 5 bases, with 11 bases between. The CDR3 coding sequence is TGTGCCAGCAGTCTAAGACGTGAAGATACGCAGTATTTT. Amino acid sequence: CASSLRREDTQYF. Full variable domain (rest looked up from reference TRBV2 and TRBJ2-3): EPEVTQTPSHQVTQMGQEVILRCVPISNHLYFYWYRQILGQKVEFLVSFYNNEISEKSEIFDDQFSVERPDGSNFTLKIRSTKLEDSAMYFCASSLRREDTQYFGPGTRLTVL.

This chain joins TRBV7-8 and TRBJ1-3, with no clear D. Germline V lookup: CDR1 SGHVS, CDR2 FQNEAQ. V lost 10 bases to trimming and J lost 0 bases, with 16 bases between them. This CDR3 region has 15 residues. The CDR3 nucleotides are TGTGCCACCAGAGGCGAGGTTTACTCTGGAAACACCATATATTTT. Residues: CATRGEVYSGNTIYF.

The J gene is TRBJ2-5, the V gene TRBV2, with TRBD1 matching over 9 bases. The V and J ends lost 2 bases and 5 bases, in that order; junction bases with no gene match: 12. Germline V CDR1 and CDR2: SNHLY, FYNNEI. This CDR3 spans 17 amino acids. CDR3 amino acids: CASSEFGGGTGFETQYF. Written as DNA, the CDR3 is TGTGCCAGCAGTGAATTTGGTGGCGGGACAGGGTTCGAGACCCAGTACTTC.

This clonotype was found a few times. V usage is TRBV6-5 and J usage is TRBJ2-1; weak D call: TRBD2 (7 bases). From germline, CDR1 is MNHEY and CDR2 SVGAGI. The CDR3 runs 15 residues. The V end lost 5 bases, the J end lost 1 base, and 12 bases lay between the germline ends. The CDR3 DNA is TGTGCCAGCAGTCGGAGCGGGACATCCTACAATGAGCAGTTCTTC. Its translation is CASSRSGTSYNEQFF.

The chain recombines TRBV29-1 with TRBJ1-1; no definite D call. Trimming cost V 0 bases and J 1 base, with 6 bases left between them. Germline CDR1 reads SQVTM; CDR2 reads ANQGSEA. This CDR3 comprises 13 residues. The CDR3 here is CSVEEQQNTEAFF. The CDR3 coding sequence is TGCAGCGTTGAAGAACAGCAGAACACTGAAGCTTTCTTT.

There are a few counts of this clonotype. This chain joins TRBV6-2 or TRBV6-3 and TRBJ1-2; D not resolved. Trimming removed 3 bases from V and 3 bases from J, with 8 bases in between. The CDR3 totals 13 residues. Per the germline V gene, CDR1 is MNHEY and CDR2 is SVGEGT. Written as DNA, the CDR3 is TGTGCCAGCAGTTATGAGGGAGACTATGGCTACACCTTC. Its protein product is CASSYEGDYGYTF.

This clonotype was seen many times. The chain links TRBV29-1 to TRBJ2-1; perhaps TRBD1 as D (5 bases). This CDR3 region has 12 residues. Per the germline V gene, CDR1 is SQVTM and CDR2 is ANQGSEA. Trimming took 6 bases from V and 6 from J, leaving 12 bases between them. Here the CDR3 DNA reads TGCAGCGTAGACCCAAGGGGCAATGAGCAGTTCTTC. Protein: CSVDPRGNEQFF.

This clonotype was observed a few times. This chain uses TRBV20-1 with TRBJ1-1, with D hard to call. V lost 4 bases and J 3 bases, leaving 15 bases between the germline ends. CDR3 length: 14 amino acids. The germline V gene encodes CDR1 DFQATT and CDR2 SNEGSKA (reference sequence). The CDR3 reads CSATVGSSHTEAFF. The CDR3 bases are TGCAGTGCTACTGTCGGGAGTAGTCACACTGAAGCTTTCTTT.